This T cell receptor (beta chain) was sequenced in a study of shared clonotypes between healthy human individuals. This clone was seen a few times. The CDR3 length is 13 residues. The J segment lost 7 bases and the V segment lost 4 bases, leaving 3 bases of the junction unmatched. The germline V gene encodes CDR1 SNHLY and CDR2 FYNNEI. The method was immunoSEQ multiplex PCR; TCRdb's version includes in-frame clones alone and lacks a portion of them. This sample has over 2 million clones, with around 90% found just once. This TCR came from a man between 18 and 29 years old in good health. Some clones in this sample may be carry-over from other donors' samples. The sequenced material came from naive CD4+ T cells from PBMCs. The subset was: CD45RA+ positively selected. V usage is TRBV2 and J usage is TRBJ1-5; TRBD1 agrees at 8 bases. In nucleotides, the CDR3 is TGTGCCAGCAGTGGGACAGGGTGGCAGCCCCAGCATTTT. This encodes CASSGTGWQPQHF.